This T cell receptor beta chain was sequenced for a study of OX40 agonist ivuxolimab in advanced cancers. Study in general: Patients in the trial were receiving intravenous ivuxolimab every 2 weeks, at doses of 0.01 to 10 mg/kg. Dose-escalation patients were diagnosed with hepatocellular carcinoma, melanoma, renal cell cancer or head and neck cancer. The study's findings and limits: The specificity for antigen of the expanded peripheral T cells was not determined. Partly responding patients at 0.1-3.0 mg/kg showed some of the smallest clonal expansion.

Concerning this clone itself: The target antigen is unknown.

Germline assignment: CDR1 SGHDT and CDR2 YYEEEE. This CDR3 comprises 14 residues. V gave up 4 bases and J gave up 7 bases, with 14 bases separating them. Clones were sequenced by immunoSEQ multiplex PCR, and TCRdb holds only the in-frame ones, with some missing. The sample includes tens of thousands of clones, around 85% seen only once; the top ten take roughly 1.4%. The sequenced sample was CD4+ or CD8+ T cells sorted from blood, obtained in a trial of the OX40 agonist ivuxolimab. The TCR sequence derives from an adult with an advanced solid tumor such as melanoma, head and neck, liver or kidney cancer. The V and J genes are TRBV5-6 and TRBJ1-4; possible D gene TRBD1, 6 bases. The DNA for the CDR3 is TGTGCCAGCAGCAACCAGGGGTCATCTGAAAAACTGTTTTTT. Its protein is CASSNQGSSEKLFF.